One sample yielded the 26 T cell receptor beta chains listed below, sequenced in a study of T-cell memory formation after mild COVID-19. TCRdb passed the 5' RACE reads through MiXCR, listing each CDR3 protein once. The sample lists a few hundred thousand distinct CDR3 sequences; around a fifth were seen once. Sequenced sample: PBMCs or a T cell subset sorted from them (not recorded which). Source of these receptors: a man between 18 and 29 years old who had mild COVID-19 (a few samples of this study predate the infection). Cell type and time point are not known.

This clonotype appeared a few times. The gene calls are TRBV2 and TRBJ2-2, with 7 positions matching TRBD2. CDR1 is SNHLY and CDR2 is FYNNEI in the germline V gene. J was trimmed by 7 bases and V by 8 bases; bases with no gene match: 13. The CDR3 sequence is 15 residues long. The CDR3 bases are TGTGCCAGCCTTCGAGACGGCGGGGGTAACGGGGAGCTGTTTTTT. Translated, it gives CASLRDGGGNGELFF.

The chain is built from TRBV12-5 and TRBJ1-1; D unresolved. The CDR3 length is 13 residues. The V end lost 5 bases, the J end lost 4 bases, and 11 bases lay between the germline ends. In germline, CDR1 is LGHNT, CDR2 FRNRAP. The CDR3 bases are TGTGCTAGTGGTCCGAGCGGGGTCACTGAAGCTTTCTTT. Translation gives CASGPSGVTEAFF.

This chain connects TRBV6-1 to TRBJ2-1; 9 bases agree with TRBD2. The CDR3 consists of 16 residues. J gave up 8 bases and V 3 bases, and 11 bases lay outside the gene matches. Germline V gene lookup returns CDR1 MNHNS and CDR2 SASEGT. This CDR3 reads CASSDPGAGGQDEQFF. The CDR3, as DNA: TGTGCCAGCAGTGACCCAGGTGCGGGGGGGCAAGATGAGCAGTTCTTC.

This clonotype was counted ten times or more. CDR3 protein: CASRSPGGSSYEQYF. The CDR3 coding sequence is TGTGCCAGCAGGTCCCCCGGGGGGAGCTCCTACGAGCAGTACTTC. The chain recombines TRBV6-5 with TRBJ2-7; TRBD2 aligns across 7 bases. Germline trimming cut 6 bases from V and 0 bases from J; bases unmatched to any gene: 8. CDR3 length: 15 amino acids. Germline loops: CDR1 MNHEY, CDR2 SVGAGI.

A few counts support this clonotype. V and J are TRBV6-2 or TRBV6-3 and TRBJ2-3, with D possibly being TRBD1 (6 bases). The CDR3 is 15 amino acids. Trimming removed 4 bases from V and 0 bases from J, with 11 bases in between. Germline CDR1 is MNHEY and CDR2 is SVGEGT. CDR3 amino acids: CASSSRGWSTDTQYF. DNA for the CDR3: TGTGCCAGCAGTTCCAGGGGTTGGAGCACAGATACGCAGTATTTT.

V usage is TRBV27 and J usage is TRBJ2-1; 10 nucleotides align to TRBD1. V was pared by 6 bases and J by 6 bases, with 2 bases of the junction left unmatched. There are 13 residues in the CDR3. Per germline, CDR1 MNHEY and CDR2 SMNVEV (reference sequence). CDR3 sequence reads: CASRGQGINEQFF. The CDR3 DNA reads as TGTGCCAGCAGGGGACAGGGGATCAATGAGCAGTTCTTC.

This clonotype has a handful of counts. The V call is TRBV20-1, the J call TRBJ2-7; 7 nucleotides match TRBD2. Germline CDR1 reads DFQATT; CDR2 reads SNEGSKA (reference sequence). The V segment lost 3 bases and the J segment 4 bases; nucleotides outside the gene matches: 0. This CDR3 spans 11 amino acids. DNA for the CDR3: TGCAGTGCTAGGGGAGGGTACGAGCAGTACTTC. Its protein is CSARGGYEQYF.

The table lists this clonotype with a few counts. This sequence joins TRBV20-1 and TRBJ2-5; 10 bases match TRBD2. After removal of 3 bases from V and 11 bases from J, the junction contained 6 bases not matched to a gene. The CDR3 sequence is 12 residues long. CDR1 and CDR2 from the germline V gene are DFQATT and SNEGSKA (reference sequence). The CDR3 loop reads CSASRLAGAQYF. The CDR3 DNA reads TGCAGTGCTAGTAGGCTAGCGGGGGCGCAGTACTTC.

This chain uses TRBV11-3 with TRBJ2-1; 10 bases line up with TRBD1. Losses at the gene ends were 5 bases for V and 8 bases for J; bases not matched to a gene: 12. The CDR3 runs to 16 residues. Germline lookup yields CDR1 SGHNT and CDR2 YENEEA. CDR3 region: CASSASGQGTSDEQFF. The CDR3 DNA follows: TGTGCCAGCAGCGCCTCGGGACAGGGGACTTCCGATGAGCAGTTCTTC. Based on the CDR3 plus reference TRBV11-3 and TRBJ2-1, the full variable domain is EAGVVQSPRYKIIEKKQPVAFWCNPISGHNTLYWYLQNLGQGPELLIRYENEEAVDDSQLPKDRFSAERLKGVDSTLKIQPAELGDSAVYLCASSASGQGTSDEQFFGPGTRLTVL.

V gene TRBV29-1 combines with J gene TRBJ1-1, with a tentative D call TRBD1 (5 bases). The germline V gene encodes CDR1 SQVTM and CDR2 ANQGSEA. The ends were cut back, 3 bases at V and 5 bases at J, with 13 bases in the middle. CDR3 length equals 13 residues. The CDR3 here is CSVEMGGGTEAFF. CDR3 in DNA: TGCAGCGTTGAGATGGGGGGTGGGACTGAAGCTTTCTTT.

This chain uses TRBV6-5 with TRBJ2-7; D is uncertain. Trimming removed 0 bases from V and 2 bases from J, with 11 bases in between. The germline V gene encodes CDR1 MNHEY and CDR2 SVGAGI. This CDR3 is 15 amino acids long. The CDR3 sequence is CASSYSGSETYEQYF. CDR3 bases: TGTGCCAGCAGTTACTCGGGTTCTGAAACCTACGAGCAGTACTTC.

This clonotype was seen a handful of times. The V gene is TRBV7-9, the J gene TRBJ1-2; no clear D. With 1 base removed from V and 8 bases from J, the gap between germline ends came to 8 bases. Germline V CDR1 and CDR2: SEHNR, FQNEAQ (reference sequence). CDR3 length: 12 amino acids. CDR3 loop: CASSLDRRGYTF. In DNA, the CDR3 is TGTGCCAGCAGCTTAGACAGAAGGGGCTACACCTTC.

This clonotype was seen a handful of times. The rearrangement uses TRBV7-2 and TRBJ2-5; D remains ambiguous. The CDR3 loop spans 12 amino acids. Trimming stripped 6 bases from V and 5 bases from J, with 10 bases between. The germline V gene encodes CDR1 SGHTA and CDR2 FQGNSA. The CDR3, as DNA: TGTGCCAGCAGTTATGACGGTGAGACCCAGTACTTC. This sequence encodes CASSYDGETQYF.

This clonotype occurred a few times. The chain employs TRBV5-1 and TRBJ2-6; the D gene is possibly TRBD2 (6 bases). Trimming removed 4 bases from V and 5 bases from J, with 22 bases in between. The length of the CDR3 is 18 residues. Germline V gene sequence: CDR1 SGHRS, CDR2 YFSETQ. The CDR3 DNA reads TGCGCCAGCAGCACCTCTCCGGGGCAGGGAGGAAGGGCCAACGTCCTGACTTTC. Translated: CASSTSPGQGGRANVLTF.

The chain uses TRBV7-2 and TRBJ1-2; TRBD1 agrees at 7 bases. This CDR3 spans 15 amino acids. V shed 3 bases and J 8 bases; nucleotides not matched to a gene: 12. Germline CDR1 SGHTA, CDR2 FQGNSA. The CDR3 coding sequence is TGTGCCAGCAGCTTCCAGACAGGGCCTGGGTTCGGCTACACCTTC. Residues: CASSFQTGPGFGYTF.

This chain connects TRBV11-1 to TRBJ2-1, with TRBD1 matching over 10 bases. With V trimmed by 5 bases and J by 10 bases, 11 bases remained unmatched. CDR1 SGHAT and CDR2 FQDESV come from the germline V gene (reference sequence). The CDR3 spans 15 residues. CDR3 sequence reads: CASSRPGQGFYEQFF. In DNA form, the CDR3 reads TGTGCCAGCAGCCGACCGGGACAGGGGTTCTACGAGCAGTTCTTC. Full variable domain (rest looked up from reference TRBV11-1 and TRBJ2-1): EAEVAQSPRYKITEKSQAVAFWCDPISGHATLYWYRQILGQGPELLVQFQDESVVDDSQLPKDRFSAERLKGVDSTLKIQPAELGDSAMYLCASSRPGQGFYEQFFGPGTRLTVL.

The CDR3 sequence is CASSFRDRGTSEAFF. Here the CDR3 DNA reads TGTGCCAGCAGTTTCCGGGACAGGGGGACCTCTGAAGCTTTCTTT. V gene TRBV6-5 combines with J gene TRBJ1-1, with 11 bases fitting TRBD1. The V segment lost 4 bases and the J segment 6 bases; nucleotides outside the gene matches: 7. Germline V gene lookup returns CDR1 MNHEY and CDR2 SVGAGI. The CDR3 consists of 15 residues.

This CDR3 reads CASGLQGDGTEAFF. The DNA of the CDR3 is TGTGCCAGCGGATTACAGGGTGACGGCACTGAAGCTTTCTTT. The rearrangement links TRBV12-3 or TRBV12-4 to TRBJ1-1; possibly TRBD1 for D (6 bases). The CDR3 is 14 amino acids. V lost 8 bases and J lost 4, with 17 bases in between.

J is TRBJ2-5 and V is TRBV29-1; 7 bases fit TRBD1. Germline lookup yields CDR1 SQVTM and CDR2 ANQGSEA. V trimming: 5 bases; J trimming: 1 base; junction bases outside the gene matches: 7. The CDR3 loop spans 14 amino acids. CDR3 coding DNA: TGCAGCGTTCCGGGACAGATAATCCAAGAGACCCAGTACTTC. It translates to CSVPGQIIQETQYF.

This clonotype was recorded at least ten times. The genes are TRBV7-9 and TRBJ2-5, with D uncertain. Trimming took off 1 base at V and 5 bases at J, with 5 bases between the two ends. Germline CDR1 and CDR2: SEHNR and FQNEAQ (reference sequence). This CDR3 has 12 residues. CDR3 sequence: CASSLVEETQYF. As DNA, the CDR3 is TGTGCCAGCAGCTTAGTCGAGGAGACCCAGTACTTC.

V is TRBV5-6 and J is TRBJ2-6; D might be TRBD1 (6 bases). The CDR3 consists of 16 residues. The ends were cut back, 2 bases at V and 4 bases at J, with 13 bases in the middle. Germline V gene lookup returns CDR1 SGHDT and CDR2 YYEEEE. The CDR3 coding sequence is TGTGCCAGCAGCTTCACGCAGGGGTCGGGGGCCAACGTCCTGACTTTC. This codes for CASSFTQGSGANVLTF.

The V gene is TRBV7-2, the J gene TRBJ2-3; 9 bases match TRBD2. The CDR3 totals 17 residues. CDR1 is SGHTA, CDR2 FQGNSA, per germline. With V trimmed by 5 bases and J by 2 bases, 11 bases remained unmatched. The CDR3 DNA reads TGTGCCAGCAGCCAAGGGGAGCGGGGGGTAGTCACAGATACGCAGTATTTT. Translating gives CASSQGERGVVTDTQYF.

This clonotype was detected only a few times. The chain links TRBV7-2 to TRBJ1-1, with a possible D match to TRBD1 (5 bases). The V end lost 3 bases, the J end lost 6 bases, and 11 bases lay between the germline ends. The CDR3 length is 13 residues. Germline V gene sequence: CDR1 SGHTA, CDR2 FQGNSA. The CDR3 loop reads CASSFQGRAEAFF. Written as DNA, the CDR3 is TGTGCCAGCAGCTTTCAGGGAAGGGCTGAAGCTTTCTTT.

This clonotype has ten or more counts. The chain employs TRBV30 and TRBJ2-5; D not certain. Trimming pared 4 bases from V and 3 bases from J, leaving 6 bases between. The CDR3 runs to 11 residues. Germline V gives CDR1 GTSNPN, CDR2 SVGIG (reference sequence). The DNA for the CDR3 is TGTGCCTGGAATCAGGAAGAGACCCAGTACTTC. It yields the protein CAWNQEETQYF.

The chain has TRBV7-9 and TRBJ1-1; a weak D match, TRBD1 (6 bases). The CDR3 is 16 amino acids. Trimming left V 5 bases short and J 4 bases short, with 20 bases between. Germline lookup yields CDR1 SEHNR and CDR2 FQNEAQ (reference sequence). CDR3 in amino acids: CASSPSLRAGATEAFF. DNA of the CDR3: TGTGCCAGCAGCCCCTCACTCAGGGCGGGGGCCACTGAAGCTTTCTTT.

The rearrangement uses TRBV15 and TRBJ2-7; 8 bases align to TRBD1. CDR3 length: 15 amino acids. In germline, CDR1 is LNHNV, CDR2 YYDKDF (reference sequence). V was pared by 8 bases and J by 3 bases, with 12 bases of the junction left unmatched. The CDR3 bases are TGTGCCACCTCACCTGGGACAGGAGGGGGCTACGAGCAGTACGTC. It specifies CATSPGTGGGYEQYV.